What follows describes a single T cell receptor (beta chain). Its target is not known. Sequencing was designed to attain a depth spanning 1 in 200,000 to 1 in 1 million T cells. Data came from immunoSEQ multiplex PCR; TCRdb stores just in-frame clones and leaves some out. The sample lists 97,000 or so clones, 70% to 80% occurring once. The source of the sample is a study of cytotoxic CD8 clonotypes in ibrutinib-treated CLL. About the study: Some 25 partial and 2 complete responses; at median roughly 70 months, about 14 remitted, roughly 12 progressed. Points from the study as a whole: Starting clonality was above that of age-matched healthy donors and tracked circulating CD8+ T-cell counts. Once treatment began, public clonotypes, which were uncommon, contracted or stayed stable.

J lost 9 bases, V lost 4 bases, and 6 bases had no gene match. The CDR3 extends over 13 amino acids. Germline assignment: CDR1 SGHTS and CDR2 YDEGEE. The input for sequencing was PBMCs, taken after 12 months of ibrutinib treatment. V is TRBV5-8 and J is TRBJ2-1; 8 bases align to TRBD2. The source of this sequence is a human donor with chronic lymphocytic leukemia. The CDR3 DNA follows: TGTGCCAGCAGCGGGGGGACTAGTTCTGAGCAGTTCTTC. It translates to CASSGGTSSEQFF.